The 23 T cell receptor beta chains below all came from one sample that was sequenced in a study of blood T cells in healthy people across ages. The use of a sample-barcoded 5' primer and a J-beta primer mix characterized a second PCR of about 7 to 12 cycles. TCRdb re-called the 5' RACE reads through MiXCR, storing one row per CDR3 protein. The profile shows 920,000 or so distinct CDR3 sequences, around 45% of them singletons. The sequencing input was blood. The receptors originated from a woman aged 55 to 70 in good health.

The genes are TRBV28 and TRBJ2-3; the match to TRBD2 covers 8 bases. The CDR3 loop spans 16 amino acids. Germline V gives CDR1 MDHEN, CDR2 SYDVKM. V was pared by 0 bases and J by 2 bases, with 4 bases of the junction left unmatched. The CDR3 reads CASSLWVSGVTDTQYF. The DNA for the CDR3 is TGTGCCAGCAGTTTATGGGTTAGCGGGGTCACAGATACGCAGTATTTT.

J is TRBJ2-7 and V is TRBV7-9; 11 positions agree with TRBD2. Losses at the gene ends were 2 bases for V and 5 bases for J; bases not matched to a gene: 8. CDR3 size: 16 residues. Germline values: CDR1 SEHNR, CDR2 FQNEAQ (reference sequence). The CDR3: CASSLPTSGSIHEQYF. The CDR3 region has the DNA TGTGCCAGCAGCTTACCCACTAGCGGGAGCATCCACGAGCAGTACTTC.

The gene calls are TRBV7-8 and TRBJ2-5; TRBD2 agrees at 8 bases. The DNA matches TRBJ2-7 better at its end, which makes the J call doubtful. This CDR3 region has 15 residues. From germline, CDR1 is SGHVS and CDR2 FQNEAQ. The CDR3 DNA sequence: TGTGCCAGCACCGAAAGAGCGGGAGCGGTATACGAGCAGTACTTC. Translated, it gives CASTERAGAVYEQYF.

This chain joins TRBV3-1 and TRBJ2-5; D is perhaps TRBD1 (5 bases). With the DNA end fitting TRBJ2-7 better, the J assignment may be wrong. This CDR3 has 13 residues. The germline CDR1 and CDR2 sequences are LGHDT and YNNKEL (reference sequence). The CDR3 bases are TGTGCCAGCAGCCAGGCAGGGCAATACGAGCAGTACTTC. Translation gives CASSQAGQYEQYF.

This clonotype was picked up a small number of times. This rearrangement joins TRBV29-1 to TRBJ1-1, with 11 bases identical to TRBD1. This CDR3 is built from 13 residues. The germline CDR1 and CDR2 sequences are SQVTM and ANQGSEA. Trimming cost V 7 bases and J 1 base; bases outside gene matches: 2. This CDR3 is CSAGTGGNTEAFF. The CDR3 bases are TGCAGCGCCGGGACAGGGGGGAACACTGAAGCTTTCTTT.

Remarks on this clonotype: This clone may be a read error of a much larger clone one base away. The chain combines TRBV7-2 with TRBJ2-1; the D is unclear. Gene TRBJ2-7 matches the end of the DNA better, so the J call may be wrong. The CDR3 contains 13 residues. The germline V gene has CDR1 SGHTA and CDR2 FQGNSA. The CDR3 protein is CASSQDSYNEQYF. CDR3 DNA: TGTGCCAGCAGCCAAGACTCCTACAATGAGCAGTACTTC.

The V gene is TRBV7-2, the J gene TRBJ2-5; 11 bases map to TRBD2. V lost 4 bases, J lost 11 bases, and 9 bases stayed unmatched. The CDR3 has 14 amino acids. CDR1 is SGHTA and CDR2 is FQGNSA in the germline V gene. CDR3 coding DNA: TGTGCCAGCAGCTCCATAGCGGGAGGGGGTGAGCAGTACTTC. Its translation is CASSSIAGGGEQYF.

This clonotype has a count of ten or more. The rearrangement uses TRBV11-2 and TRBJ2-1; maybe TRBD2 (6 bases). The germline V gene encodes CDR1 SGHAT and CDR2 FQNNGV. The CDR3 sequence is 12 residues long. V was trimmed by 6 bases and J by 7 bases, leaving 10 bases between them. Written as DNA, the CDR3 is TGTGCCAGCAGTTTGACTAGTAATGAGCAGTTCTTC. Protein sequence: CASSLTSNEQFF.

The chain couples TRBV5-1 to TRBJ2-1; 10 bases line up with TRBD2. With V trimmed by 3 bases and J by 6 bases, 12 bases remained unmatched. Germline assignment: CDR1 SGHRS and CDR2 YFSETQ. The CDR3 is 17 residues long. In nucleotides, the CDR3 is TGCGCCAGCAGCTCATCCCCCTCTAGCGGGAGACGCAATGAGCAGTTCTTC. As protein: CASSSSPSSGRRNEQFF.

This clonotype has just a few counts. The CDR3 loop is CSARDTGTRRAQYF. CDR3 in DNA: TGCAGTGCTAGAGACACCGGGACTAGGAGGGCCCAGTACTTC. The chain couples TRBV20-1 to TRBJ2-5; 8 positions match TRBD2. The ends lost 0 bases at V and 9 bases at J; junction bases unmatched: 9. The CDR3 extends over 14 amino acids. Looked up from germline, CDR1 is DFQATT and CDR2 is SNEGSKA (reference sequence).

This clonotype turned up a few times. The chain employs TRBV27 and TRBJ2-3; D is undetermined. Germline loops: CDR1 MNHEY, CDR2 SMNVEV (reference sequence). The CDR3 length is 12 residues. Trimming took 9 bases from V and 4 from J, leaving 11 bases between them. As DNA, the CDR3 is TGTGCCAGTGCCTTCGGTCCAGATACGCAGTATTTT. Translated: CASAFGPDTQYF.

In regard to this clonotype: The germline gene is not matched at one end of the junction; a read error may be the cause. Here the CDR3 reads CASSQVDTGTQYF. In DNA, the CDR3 is TGTGCCAGCAGCCAAGTGGACACAGGTACGCAGTATTTT. The chain recombines TRBV4-2 with TRBJ2-3; TRBD1 might be the D (5 bases). The V gene's germline CDR1 is LGHNA and CDR2 YNFKEQ. This CDR3 region has 13 residues.

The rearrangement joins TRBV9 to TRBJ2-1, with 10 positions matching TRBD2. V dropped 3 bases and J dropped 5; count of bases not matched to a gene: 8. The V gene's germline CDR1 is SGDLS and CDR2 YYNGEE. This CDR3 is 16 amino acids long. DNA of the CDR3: TGTGCCAGCAGCGCGACCGGGACTAGCGCCAACAATGAGCAGTTCTTC. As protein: CASSATGTSANNEQFF.

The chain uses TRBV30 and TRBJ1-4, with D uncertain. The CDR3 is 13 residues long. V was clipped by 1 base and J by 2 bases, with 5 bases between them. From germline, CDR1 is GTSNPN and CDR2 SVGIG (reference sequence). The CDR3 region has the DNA TGTGCCTGGAGTGAAGGTACTAATGAAAAACTGTTTTTT. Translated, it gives CAWSEGTNEKLFF.

Written as DNA, the CDR3 is TGCAGCGTTGTGTCTAGCGGGAGGGCCTATTCCTACGAGCAGTACTTC. Amino acids: CSVVSSGRAYSYEQYF. This chain joins TRBV29-1 and TRBJ2-7; 12 nucleotides align to TRBD2. After removal of 4 bases from V and 1 base from J, the junction contained 8 bases not matched to a gene. This CDR3 has 16 amino acids. The germline V gene has CDR1 SQVTM and CDR2 ANQGSEA.

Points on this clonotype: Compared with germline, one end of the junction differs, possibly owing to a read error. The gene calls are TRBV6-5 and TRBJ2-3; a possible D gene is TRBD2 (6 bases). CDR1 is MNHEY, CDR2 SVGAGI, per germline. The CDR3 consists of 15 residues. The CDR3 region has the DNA TGTGTCAGCAGAGGTAGCGGCTTTGGCACAGATACGCAGTATTTT. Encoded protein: CVSRGSGFGTDTQYF.

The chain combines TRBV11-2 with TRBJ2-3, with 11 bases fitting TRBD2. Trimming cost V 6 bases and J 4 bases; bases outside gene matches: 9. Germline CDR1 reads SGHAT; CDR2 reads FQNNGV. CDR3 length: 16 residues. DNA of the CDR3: TGTGCCAGCAGTCCAATGACTAGCGGGGAGGCAGATACGCAGTATTTT. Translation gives CASSPMTSGEADTQYF.

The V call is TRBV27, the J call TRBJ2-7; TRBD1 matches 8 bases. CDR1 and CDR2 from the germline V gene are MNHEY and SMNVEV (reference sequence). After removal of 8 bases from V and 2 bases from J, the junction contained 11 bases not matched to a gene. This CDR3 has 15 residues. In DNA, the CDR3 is TGTGCCAGCCTTCCCGCCGGGACAGGACCCTACGAGCAGTACTTC. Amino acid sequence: CASLPAGTGPYEQYF.

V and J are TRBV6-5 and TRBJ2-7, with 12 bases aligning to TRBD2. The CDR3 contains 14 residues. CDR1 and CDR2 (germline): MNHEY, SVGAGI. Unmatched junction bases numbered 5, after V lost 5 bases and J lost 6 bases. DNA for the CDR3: TGTGCCAGCAGTGATCAGGGACTAGCGGGCGAGCAGTACTTC. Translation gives CASSDQGLAGEQYF.

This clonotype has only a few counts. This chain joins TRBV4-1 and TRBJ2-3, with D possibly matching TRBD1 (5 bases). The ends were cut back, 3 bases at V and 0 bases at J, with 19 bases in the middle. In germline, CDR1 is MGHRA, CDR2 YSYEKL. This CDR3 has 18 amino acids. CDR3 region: CASSQSIVKGPSTDTQYF. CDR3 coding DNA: TGCGCCAGCAGCCAGAGTATCGTAAAGGGGCCAAGCACAGATACGCAGTATTTT.

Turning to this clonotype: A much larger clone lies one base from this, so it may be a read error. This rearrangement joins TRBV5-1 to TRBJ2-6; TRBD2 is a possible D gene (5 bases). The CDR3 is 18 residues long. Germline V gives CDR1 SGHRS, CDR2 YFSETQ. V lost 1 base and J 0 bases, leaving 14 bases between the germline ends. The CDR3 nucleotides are TGCGCCAGCAGCTTGAATCCGGGGATGATCTCTGGGGCCAACGTCCTGACTTTC. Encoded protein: CASSLNPGMISGANVLTF.

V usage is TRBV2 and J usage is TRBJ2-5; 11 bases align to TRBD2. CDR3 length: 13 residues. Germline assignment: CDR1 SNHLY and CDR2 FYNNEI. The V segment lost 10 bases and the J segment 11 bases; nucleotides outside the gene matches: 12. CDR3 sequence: CANNTSGSHEQYF. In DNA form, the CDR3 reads TGTGCCAACAACACTAGCGGGAGCCATGAGCAGTACTTC.

CDR3 sequence: CASSLPSLPNEQYF. The CDR3 region has the DNA TGTGCCAGCAGCTTACCCTCTTTACCTAATGAGCAGTACTTC. This rearrangement joins TRBV7-8 to TRBJ2-5; D remains ambiguous. V shed 2 bases and J shed 11 bases, with 18 bases lying between them. The CDR3 runs to 14 residues. CDR1 is SGHVS and CDR2 is FQNEAQ in the germline V gene.